A selection of T cell receptor beta chains follows, all from one sample in a study of cytotoxic CD8 clonotypes in ibrutinib-treated CLL. Method: immunoSEQ multiplex PCR; TCRdb's copy keeps in-frame clones and lacks some. Among 11,000 to 15,000 clones listed, around 60% were seen once. The material was PBMCs, obtained before ibrutinib treatment. The source is a human donor with chronic lymphocytic leukemia. Both conserved end residues are part of each CDR3. The D gene is left open where the match is weak.

cdr3_length v_call d_call cdr3_aa
16 TRBV11-2 - CASSSTGLATNEKLFF
15 TRBV5-1 TRBD2 CASSTGTSGSYEQYF
13 TRBV19 - CASSPHLVTEAFF
16 TRBV4-1 - CASSQVVGQQNQPQHF
13 TRBV7-9 - CASSLSMNTEAFF
14 TRBV5-5 - CASSRREVNYGYTF
13 TRBV7-9 - CASSLQTESPLHF
15 TRBV19 TRBD1 CASSTDQGAHYEQYF
14 TRBV7-9 - CASSLRGLTDTQYF
13 TRBV9 TRBD1 CASTPGQGHGYTF
16 TRBV6-6 TRBD1 CASSSSGQGVGTEAFF
14 TRBV10-3 - CAISGVSNTGELFF
14 TRBV29-1 TRBD1 CSVPPGTGATEAFF
16 TRBV19 TRBD2 CASSTPTGTSGRGQFF
16 TRBV7-9 TRBD1 CASSPTPGTGNSPLHF
15 TRBV7-8 - CASSPVSGARGELFF
17 TRBV9 TRBD2 CASSVVLAGHPYNEQFF
11 TRBV5-1 - CASSLAQEQYF
15 TRBV11-2 - CASSWGDRFTGELFF
15 TRBV14 TRBD1 CASSQDSGGLYGYTF